This T cell receptor (beta chain) was identified during a study of blood T cell repertoires in COVID-19. V lost 0 bases, J lost 7 bases, and 10 bases lay in between. This CDR3 is built from 14 residues. Germline V gene sequence: CDR1 MNHEY, CDR2 SMNVEV (reference sequence). TCRdb's table, derived via immunoSEQ multiplex PCR, lists solely in-frame clones and lacks some. In the table there are over 250,000 clones, about 86% of which are singletons. The TCR comes from a man aged 30-40 years with acute COVID-19. The V gene is TRBV27, the J gene TRBJ2-1; D remains ambiguous. Sequenced material: PBMCs or T cells enriched from blood (not recorded which). The CDR3 protein is CASSLSARSNEQFF. As DNA, the CDR3 is TGTGCCAGCAGTTTATCCGCTAGAAGTAATGAGCAGTTCTTC.